These 3 T cell receptor beta chains were all obtained from the same sample, sequenced in a study of shared clonotypes between healthy human individuals. The method was immunoSEQ multiplex PCR; TCRdb's version includes in-frame clones alone and lacks a portion of them. The sample holds 2.3 million or so clones, just over 90% seen once. Input material: naive CD4+ T cells from PBMCs. As to subset: CD45RA+ positively selected. The receptors come from a man between 18 and 35 years old in good health. Some clones in this sample may be carry-over from other donors' samples.

This rearrangement joins TRBV9 to TRBJ1-1; D may be TRBD1 (5 bases). Germline V lookup: CDR1 SGDLS, CDR2 YYNGEE. V gave up 4 bases and J gave up 3 bases, with 13 bases separating them. The CDR3 consists of 14 residues. The CDR3 bases are TGTGCCAGCAGCCTGGATGGGGGGTACACTGAAGCTTTCTTT. Protein: CASSLDGGYTEAFF. Full variable domain (remainder filled in from reference TRBV9 and TRBJ1-1): DSGVTQTPKHLITATGQRVTLRCSPRSGDLSVYWYQQSLDQGLQFLIQYYNGEERAKGNILERFSAQQFPDLHSELNLSSLELGDSALYFCASSLDGGYTEAFFGQGTRLTVV.

CDR3 nucleotides: TGCGCCAGCAGTGCCTTCGGGACTAGCGGGAGGGTTTACGAGCAGTACTTC. Protein product: CASSAFGTSGRVYEQYF. The chain employs TRBV5-1 and TRBJ2-7, with 16 bases aligning to TRBD2. The germline V gene has CDR1 SGHRS and CDR2 YFSETQ. V lost 5 bases and J lost 4; bases outside the gene matches: 9. This CDR3 contains 17 residues.

For this clone: The final CDR3 position lacks the conserved phenylalanine or tryptophan, pointing to a likely read error. The DNA is omitted, as the CDR3 cannot be located on it reliably, and the CDR3 follows TCRdb's listing. The gene calls are TRBV6-9 and TRBJ1-6; TRBD1 is the table's D call and was not checked against the DNA. Germline CDR1 reads MNHGY; CDR2 reads SVAAGI. The CDR3 is 11 amino acids long, termini counted. Here the CDR3 reads CASSYSTGTGY.